The 13 T cell receptor beta chains in this list originate from one sample, sequenced in a study of blood T cell repertoires in COVID-19. Here immunoSEQ multiplex PCR was the method, and the copy in TCRdb shows in-frame clones only, minus some. The sample contains 380,000 or so clones, roughly 90% of which appear only once. Sequences were obtained from peripheral blood. The source is a man aged 35 to 55 with acute or convalescent COVID-19.

J is TRBJ1-1 and V is TRBV9; 7 bases match TRBD1. Per germline, CDR1 SGDLS and CDR2 YYNGEE. The junction had 20 bases not matched to a gene; V was cut back by 3 bases and J by 6 bases. This CDR3 contains 18 residues. CDR3 in amino acids: CASSATPGQRFKISEAFF. DNA of the CDR3: TGTGCCAGCAGCGCGACACCGGGACAGAGGTTTAAAATTTCTGAAGCTTTCTTT.

CDR3 sequence: CASSYSTGQMNEKLFF. DNA for the CDR3: TGTGCCAGCAGTTACTCGACTGGACAGATGAATGAAAAACTGTTTTTT. The chain links TRBV6-5 to TRBJ1-4; D is perhaps TRBD1 (6 bases). From germline, CDR1 is MNHEY and CDR2 SVGAGI. Trimming removed 0 bases at V and 5 bases at J, with 13 bases between. CDR3 length: 16 amino acids.

The genes are TRBV19 and TRBJ1-2; D perhaps matches TRBD1 (5 bases). The CDR3 sequence is 14 residues long. V was clipped by 4 bases and J by 4 bases, with 13 bases between them. Per the germline V gene, CDR1 is LNHDA and CDR2 is SQIVND (reference sequence). CDR3 in amino acids: CASSTGTDPYGYTF. The DNA of the CDR3 is TGTGCCAGTAGTACAGGGACTGATCCCTATGGCTACACCTTC.

The chain combines TRBV28 with TRBJ1-5, with D possibly TRBD1 on 6 matching bases. The length of the CDR3 is 15 residues. Germline CDR1 and CDR2: MDHEN and SYDVKM. V was clipped by 1 base and J by 2 bases, with 9 bases between them. The CDR3 loop reads CASSLSGAGNQPQHF. In DNA, the CDR3 is TGTGCCAGCAGTTTATCAGGGGCTGGCAATCAGCCCCAGCATTTT.

The chain has TRBV28 and TRBJ1-1; TRBD1 is a possible D gene (6 bases). Trimming removed 5 bases at V and 3 bases at J, with 19 bases between. CDR1 MDHEN and CDR2 SYDVKM come from the germline V gene. The length of the CDR3 is 16 residues. DNA of the CDR3: TGTGCCAGCAGTACCCCCCGGACAGCTGTTTACACTGAAGCTTTCTTT. This sequence encodes CASSTPRTAVYTEAFF.

This clone has only a few counts. The chain carries TRBV4-2 and TRBJ2-7; TRBD1 matches at 7 bases. The germline gives CDR1 LGHNA, CDR2 YNFKEQ. V lost 2 bases, J lost 2 bases, and 15 bases stayed unmatched. This CDR3 is 18 amino acids long. The CDR3, as DNA: TGTGCCAGCAGCCAATCCACAGGGGCGGCTCCTAGGGCCTACGAGCAGTACTTC. Protein: CASSQSTGAAPRAYEQYF.

This clone was detected only a few times. In DNA form, the CDR3 reads TGTGCCAGCATGGGACAGTCAAATCAGCCCCAGCATTTT. Translating it yields CASMGQSNQPQHF. The V gene is TRBV2, the J gene TRBJ1-5; 7 bases agree with TRBD1. Germline-derived CDR1 and CDR2 are SNHLY and FYNNEI. This CDR3 is built from 13 residues. Trimming cost V 7 bases and J 4 bases; bases outside gene matches: 4.

The chain couples TRBV6-2 or TRBV6-3 to TRBJ1-5; no clear D. This CDR3 spans 17 amino acids. Germline V CDR1 and CDR2: MNHEY, SVGEGT. V dropped 2 bases and J dropped 5 bases, with 19 bases sitting between them. CDR3 loop: CASSYKGSGIVDQPQHF. As DNA, the CDR3 is TGTGCCAGCAGTTACAAAGGGTCGGGGATAGTGGATCAGCCCCAGCATTTT.

This clone appeared a few times. The V gene is TRBV7-2, the J gene TRBJ2-7; 7 nucleotides align to TRBD1. The germline CDR1 and CDR2 sequences are SGHTA and FQGNSA. The CDR3 is 15 residues long. V lost 1 base, J lost 2 bases, and 5 bases stayed unmatched. CDR3 sequence reads: CASSLVGQHPYEQYF. CDR3 coding DNA: TGTGCCAGCAGCTTAGTGGGACAGCATCCCTACGAGCAGTACTTC. Full variable domain (outside the CDR3, taken from reference TRBV7-2 and TRBJ2-7): GAGVSQSPSNKVTEKGKDVELRCDPISGHTALYWYRQSLGQGLEFLIYFQGNSAPDKSGLPSDRFSAERTGGSVSTLTIQRTQQEDSAVYLCASSLVGQHPYEQYFGPGTRLTVT.

This clone was recorded a few times. Other DNA sequences in the sample encode the same CDR3. The chain joins TRBV18 to TRBJ2-7, with D tentatively TRBD2 (6 bases). The V gene lost 4 bases and the J gene lost 4 bases, with 11 bases spanning the gap. The germline V gene encodes CDR1 KGHSH and CDR2 LQKENI. The CDR3 is made up of 13 amino acids. This CDR3 reads CASSRGGEYEQYF. The CDR3 bases are TGTGCCAGCTCACGCGGCGGGGAATACGAGCAGTACTTC.

The genes are TRBV29-1 and TRBJ2-2, with 8 bases aligning to TRBD1. CDR3 length equals 14 residues. The V gene's germline CDR1 is SQVTM and CDR2 ANQGSEA. Trimming removed 7 bases from V and 3 bases from J; junction bases left unmatched: 7. CDR3 bases: TGCAGCGCCAATACGGACAGGGACACCGGGGAGCTGTTTTTT. It translates to CSANTDRDTGELFF.

The V gene is TRBV5-5, the J gene TRBJ1-3, with 7 bases fitting TRBD1. The V gene end was trimmed by 4 bases and the J gene end by 4 bases; junction bases not matched to a gene: 2. From germline, CDR1 is SGHKS and CDR2 YYEKEE (reference sequence). The CDR3 loop spans 13 amino acids. Here the CDR3 reads CASSPGGGNTIYF. CDR3 bases: TGTGCCAGCAGCCCAGGGGGAGGAAACACCATATATTTT.

J is TRBJ1-1 and V is TRBV19; 7 nucleotides agree with TRBD1. Germline lookup yields CDR1 LNHDA and CDR2 SQIVND (reference sequence). With V trimmed by 1 base and J by 0 bases, 5 bases remained unmatched. The CDR3 has 16 residues. DNA of the CDR3: TGTGCCAGTAGTATAGGTCATGGGACAGTGAACACTGAAGCTTTCTTT. Translation gives CASSIGHGTVNTEAFF.